A single sample gave rise to the 9 T cell receptor beta chains below, sequenced in a study of human T cells and chemical hapten exposure. TCRdb redid the calling of the RACE reads with MiXCR, one entry per CDR3 protein. This sample has tens of thousands of distinct CDR3 sequences, with about 8.5% found just once. Time point noted: patch test 2, 6 weeks after DPC sensitization. Noted treatment: therapeutic diphenylcyclopropenone sensitization with weekly scalp DPC. The source was whole blood, collected in connection with sensitization to the hapten diphenylcyclopropenone (DPC). These receptor sequences come from a woman aged 50 to 65 with alopecia areata. Some clones in this sample may be carry-over from other donors' samples.

This clonotype was found many times. The J gene is TRBJ2-3, the V gene TRBV28, with 12 bases that match TRBD1. Germline lookup yields CDR1 MDHEN and CDR2 SYDVKM. V lost 4 bases, J lost 7 bases, and 12 bases stayed unmatched. The CDR3 is 17 amino acids. Here the CDR3 reads CASSSGTGGLEANTQYF. CDR3 DNA: TGTGCCAGCAGTTCCGGGACAGGGGGCTTGGAGGCAAATACGCAGTATTTT.

This clonotype was picked up a small number of times. This rearrangement joins TRBV27 to TRBJ2-7; the match to TRBD2 covers 10 bases. Germline CDR1 is MNHEY and CDR2 is SMNVEV (reference sequence). CDR3 length: 16 amino acids. With V trimmed by 4 bases and J by 3 bases, 9 bases remained unmatched. CDR3 amino acids: CASSYYGVAGGYEQYF. CDR3 nucleotide sequence: TGTGCCAGCAGTTATTATGGCGTAGCGGGAGGCTACGAGCAGTACTTC.

This clonotype turned up a few times. The chain couples TRBV27 to TRBJ1-1, with D unresolved. Germline loops: CDR1 MNHEY, CDR2 SMNVEV (reference sequence). V was shortened by 5 bases and J by 0 bases, with 13 bases between the two germline ends. The CDR3 sequence is 15 residues long. The CDR3 DNA sequence: TGTGCCAGCAGTCCAGCCCCGTTTGTGAACACTGAAGCTTTCTTT. It specifies CASSPAPFVNTEAFF.

In its sample, this clonotype was seen many times. The genes are TRBV9 and TRBJ1-5; D is unresolved. Trimming cost V 0 bases and J 2 bases, with 9 bases left between them. The CDR3 extends over 15 amino acids. Looked up from germline, CDR1 is SGDLS and CDR2 is YYNGEE. This CDR3 is CASSVGGGGNQPQHF. CDR3 in DNA: TGTGCCAGCAGCGTAGGGGGAGGCGGCAATCAGCCCCAGCATTTT. The variable domain in full, completed from reference TRBV9 and TRBJ1-5, reads DSGVTQTPKHLITATGQRVTLRCSPRSGDLSVYWYQQSLDQGLQFLIQYYNGEERAKGNILERFSAQQFPDLHSELNLSSLELGDSALYFCASSVGGGGNQPQHFGDGTRLSIL.

The gene calls are TRBV28 and TRBJ1-1; D remains ambiguous. The CDR3 consists of 14 residues. CDR1 and CDR2 from the germline V gene are MDHEN and SYDVKM. V shed 1 base and J shed 4 bases, with 10 bases lying between them. The CDR3 loop is CASSLSGIGTEAFF. The CDR3 region has the DNA TGTGCCAGCAGTTTATCCGGGATTGGCACTGAAGCTTTCTTT.

There are many counts of this clonotype. V is TRBV12-3 or TRBV12-4 and J is TRBJ1-1, with TRBD1 identical over 7 bases. V lost 4 bases and J lost 0; bases outside the gene matches: 8. CDR3 length: 16 amino acids. CDR3 coding DNA: TGTGCCAGCAGTTCCGTTTCCGGACAGGTGAACACTGAAGCTTTCTTT. Its protein product is CASSSVSGQVNTEAFF.

The chain uses TRBV9 and TRBJ1-3; 7 bases match TRBD1. J was trimmed by 2 bases and V by 4 bases; bases with no gene match: 15. The germline V gene encodes CDR1 SGDLS and CDR2 YYNGEE. The CDR3 consists of 18 residues. In DNA, the CDR3 is TGTGCCAGCAGCCAGCTTATAAAACAGGGGTTAACTGGAAACACCATATATTTT. It specifies CASSQLIKQGLTGNTIYF.

This clonotype was picked up many times. The chain uses TRBV29-1 and TRBJ2-3; tentative D call: TRBD2 (6 bases). The CDR3 consists of 12 residues. Between the trimmed V and J ends, which lost 7 bases and 4 bases, there was a span of 12 bases. Germline loops: CDR1 SQVTM, CDR2 ANQGSEA. CDR3 in amino acids: CSAPGEPDTQYF. The DNA for the CDR3 is TGCAGCGCGCCGGGGGAGCCAGATACGCAGTATTTT.

This clonotype was picked up a small number of times. J is TRBJ1-1 and V is TRBV12-3 or TRBV12-4; D unclear. V lost 1 base and J 8 bases, leaving 11 bases between the germline ends. This CDR3 is built from 13 residues. The CDR3 nucleotides read TGTGCCAGCAGTTTAGGCTTGTCGAGGGAAGCTTTCTTT. It yields the protein CASSLGLSREAFF.